This entry lists 8 T cell receptor beta chains sequenced from one sample in a study of T cell changes during pregnancy in multiple sclerosis. The table came from immunoSEQ multiplex PCR; TCRdb's copy has only in-frame clones and leaves some out. This sample has approximately 53,000 clones; 80% to 95% occur once, and the top ten carry 0.2% to 0.3%. The specimen was CD4+ T cells from peripheral blood mononuclear cells, collected in the second trimester of pregnancy. The receptor source for this set is a female donor with multiple sclerosis, enrolled in a pregnancy study.

This chain uses TRBV27 with TRBJ1-2; the D is unclear. Germline V gene data show CDR1 as MNHEY and CDR2 as SMNVEV (reference sequence). The V and J ends lost 5 bases and 2 bases respectively, with 12 bases between them. The CDR3 covers 14 residues. The DNA of the CDR3 is TGTGCCAGCAGTCAGGCGGGGAGAAACTATGGCTACACCTTC. This codes for CASSQAGRNYGYTF.

The CDR3 spells CASSVARGRSTEAFF. Here the CDR3 DNA reads TGTGCCAGCAGTGTAGCCAGGGGAAGAAGCACTGAAGCTTTCTTT. V and J are TRBV6-1 and TRBJ1-1; a possible D gene is TRBD1 (6 bases). This CDR3 has 15 amino acids. V lost 4 bases to trimming and J lost 4 bases, with 16 bases between them. Per the germline V gene, CDR1 is MNHNS and CDR2 is SASEGT.

The J gene is TRBJ2-7, the V gene TRBV12-5, with TRBD1 identical over 10 bases. CDR3 length: 19 residues. Germline assignment: CDR1 LGHNT and CDR2 FRNRAP. J lost 6 bases, V lost 0 bases, and 17 bases had no gene match. CDR3 amino acids: CASGLVRGTGALSPGEQYF. The CDR3 DNA reads as TGTGCTAGTGGTTTGGTACGTGGGACAGGGGCGCTATCCCCCGGCGAGCAGTACTTC.

The V and J genes are TRBV9 and TRBJ2-3; no clear D gene. The CDR3 length is 13 residues. The germline V and J ends were trimmed by 3 bases and 8 bases, with 13 bases remaining between them. Germline CDR1 is SGDLS and CDR2 is YYNGEE. DNA of the CDR3: TGTGCCAGCAGCGCACAGACCACTGCTACGCAGTATTTT. Translating it yields CASSAQTTATQYF. The entire variable domain, with the rest obtained from reference TRBV9 and TRBJ2-3, is as follows: DSGVTQTPKHLITATGQRVTLRCSPRSGDLSVYWYQQSLDQGLQFLIQYYNGEERAKGNILERFSAQQFPDLHSELNLSSLELGDSALYFCASSAQTTATQYFGPGTRLTVL.

The DNA of the CDR3 is TGTGCCAGCAGTGTCATGGCGGCCCCATCCGAAGCTTTCTTT. Translating gives CASSVMAAPSEAFF. The V and J genes are TRBV6-5 and TRBJ1-1; D not certain. This CDR3 has 14 residues. Deletions cut 5 bases from V and 8 bases from J, with 18 bases between. CDR1 is MNHEY and CDR2 is SVGAGI in the germline V gene.

The chain employs TRBV5-8 and TRBJ2-7; D might be TRBD1 (5 bases). CDR1 is SGHTS and CDR2 is YDEGEE in the germline V gene. V was trimmed by 0 bases and J by 1 base, leaving 8 bases between them. The CDR3 is 14 residues long. The CDR3 region is CASSLGPGSYEQYF. For the CDR3, the DNA is TGTGCCAGCAGCTTGGGACCAGGGTCCTACGAGCAGTACTTC. Complete variable domain (other parts from reference TRBV5-8 and TRBJ2-7): EAGVTQSPTHLIKTRGQQATLRCSPISGHTSVYWYQQALGLGLQFLLWYDEGEERNRGNFPPRFSGRQFPNYSSELNVNALELEDSALYLCASSLGPGSYEQYFGPGTRLTVT.

This clone appeared a single time. The chain uses TRBV19 and TRBJ1-2, with 8 bases aligning to TRBD1. CDR1 is LNHDA and CDR2 is SQIVND in the germline V gene (reference sequence). There are 14 residues in the CDR3. V was clipped by 6 bases and J by 7 bases; unmatched bases: 10. Here the CDR3 DNA reads TGTGCCAGTAGGAGGGACAGGACAGCTAGTGGCTACACCTTC. It is translated as CASRRDRTASGYTF.

The chain combines TRBV18 with TRBJ1-5; 7 bases match TRBD1. The length of the CDR3 is 16 residues. Trimming removed 2 bases from V and 0 bases from J; junction bases left unmatched: 4. The germline gives CDR1 KGHSH, CDR2 LQKENI. The CDR3 is CASSPMGQNSNQPQHF. Here the CDR3 DNA reads TGTGCCAGCTCACCAATGGGACAGAATAGCAATCAGCCCCAGCATTTT.